What follows are 22 T cell receptor beta chains derived from one specimen sequenced in a study of T cell repertoires in cytomegalovirus infection. Their antigens remain unidentified. In TCRdb, the reads were re-called with MiXCR into one record per CDR3 protein. Of some 940,000 distinct CDR3 sequences in the sample, around 32% were seen once. The sample consisted of cultured CD8+ T cells from PBMCs, taken from culture after CMV antigen stimulation. The receptors originated from a human donor in good health (CMV status not recorded). Some clones in this sample may be carry-over from other donors' samples.

This clonotype appeared many times. The rearrangement links TRBV27 to TRBJ2-6; 9 positions agree with TRBD1. CDR1 is MNHEY, CDR2 SMNVEV, per germline (reference sequence). J gave up 3 bases and V 4 bases, and 10 bases lay outside the gene matches. CDR3 length: 18 residues. CDR3 sequence (DNA): TGTGCCAGCAGTTCCCTTCGGGACAGGGCTTATGGGGCCAACGTCCTGACTTTC. It is translated as CASSSLRDRAYGANVLTF.

This clonotype was seen a handful of times. This rearrangement joins TRBV7-9 to TRBJ1-5; tentatively, D is TRBD1 (5 bases). CDR3 size: 14 residues. V lost 6 bases, J lost 5 bases, and 14 bases lay in between. Germline loops: CDR1 SEHNR, CDR2 FQNEAQ (reference sequence). The CDR3 sequence is CASRSDNYYQPQHF. In DNA form, the CDR3 reads TGTGCCAGCAGGTCGGACAACTACTATCAGCCCCAGCATTTT.

This clonotype was seen more than once but under ten times. The chain links TRBV28 to TRBJ2-3; D is undetermined. V was trimmed by 7 bases and J by 2 bases, leaving 16 bases between them. The CDR3 runs to 15 residues. The germline V gene has CDR1 MDHEN and CDR2 SYDVKM. The DNA of the CDR3 is TGTGCCAGCAACCAGGCCAGGTCCCTCACAGATACGCAGTATTTT. Protein sequence: CASNQARSLTDTQYF.

V is TRBV7-9 and J is TRBJ1-6; possible D gene TRBD1, 6 bases. CDR3 length equals 18 residues. Trimming pared 5 bases from V and 10 bases from J, leaving 27 bases between. Germline values: CDR1 SEHNR, CDR2 FQNEAQ (reference sequence). In DNA form, the CDR3 reads TGTGCCAGCAGCCCGGGGGGGCTCAAGAGGTATGAAGAATCACCCCTCCACTTT. Amino acids: CASSPGGLKRYEESPLHF. Based on the CDR3 plus reference TRBV7-9 and TRBJ1-6, the full variable domain is DTGVSQNPRHKITKRGQNVTFRCDPISEHNRLYWYRQTLGQGPEFLTYFQNEAQLEKSRLLSDRFSAERPKGSFSTLEIQRTEQGDSAMYLCASSPGGLKRYEESPLHFGNGTRLTVT.

The chain employs TRBV9 and TRBJ2-3, with D unclear. CDR1 is SGDLS, CDR2 YYNGEE, per germline. Trimming cost V 3 bases and J 6 bases, with 8 bases left between them. The CDR3 sequence is 12 residues long. The CDR3 nucleotides read TGTGCCAGCAGCGAGGGCCGCGATACGCAGTATTTT. It is translated as CASSEGRDTQYF.

This clonotype was recorded a few times. V usage is TRBV12-3 or TRBV12-4 and J usage is TRBJ2-2; maybe TRBD2 (7 bases). V shed 10 bases and J shed 8 bases, with 20 bases lying between them. This CDR3 spans 14 amino acids. The CDR3 protein is CAIGGQFGVGELFF. The CDR3 DNA sequence: TGTGCCATCGGGGGGCAGTTTGGTGTTGGGGAGCTGTTTTTT.

The chain is built from TRBV27 and TRBJ2-7, with D possibly TRBD1 on 5 matching bases. CDR1 and CDR2 from the germline V gene are MNHEY and SMNVEV (reference sequence). This CDR3 has 13 amino acids. The CDR3 reads CASISDSTYEQYV. DNA for the CDR3: TGTGCCAGCATAAGTGACAGCACCTACGAGCAGTACGTT.

This clonotype was observed once. J is TRBJ2-7 and V is TRBV29-1; D is undetermined. This CDR3 is 12 amino acids long. V lost 0 bases and J 6 bases, leaving 9 bases between the germline ends. Germline CDR1 reads SQVTM; CDR2 reads ANQGSEA. DNA of the CDR3: TGCAGCGTTGAAGATCAGGAACGCGAGCAGTACTTC. Its protein product is CSVEDQEREQYF.

The gene calls are TRBV12-3 or TRBV12-4 and TRBJ2-1; TRBD2 agrees at 10 bases. CDR3 length: 18 amino acids. Trimming cost V 3 bases and J 3 bases; bases outside gene matches: 11. DNA of the CDR3: TGTGCCAGCAGTTTCTTGGCTAGCGGGGGCCGGGGCTACAATGAGCAGTTCTTC. Translated, it gives CASSFLASGGRGYNEQFF.

This clonotype was counted many times. This chain links TRBV10-3 with TRBJ2-7; D gene uncertain. CDR3 length equals 11 residues. Trimming shortened V by 6 bases and J by 4 bases, and 7 bases separated the two germline ends. Germline V gene sequence: CDR1 ENHRY, CDR2 SYGVKD. The CDR3 protein is CAISDGYEQYV. In nucleotides, the CDR3 is TGTGCCATCAGCGACGGTTACGAGCAGTACGTC.

This clonotype occurred once. The gene calls are TRBV7-9 and TRBJ1-1, with D tentatively TRBD1 (5 bases). Deletions cut 0 bases from V and 3 bases from J, with 23 bases between. Germline V gives CDR1 SEHNR, CDR2 FQNEAQ (reference sequence). The CDR3 has 19 amino acids. CDR3 nucleotides: TGTGCCAGCAGCTTAGCAATGCTGGGGAGGGGCCCGAAGGACACTGAAGCTTTCTTT. Its protein product is CASSLAMLGRGPKDTEAFF.

The V and J genes are TRBV6-2 or TRBV6-3 and TRBJ2-7; 7 bases agree with TRBD2. Trimming cost V 2 bases and J 5 bases; bases outside gene matches: 12. This CDR3 comprises 16 residues. Germline loops: CDR1 MNHEY, CDR2 SVGEGT. DNA for the CDR3: TGTGCCAGCAGTTACGCGCGGGGGTTTATTCTCCACGAGCAGTACGTC. It yields the protein CASSYARGFILHEQYV.

This rearrangement joins TRBV11-3 to TRBJ2-1; 13 bases are a match to TRBD2. The CDR3 runs 17 residues. Germline-derived CDR1 and CDR2 are SGHNT and YENEEA. The trim removed 2 bases at V and 5 bases at J, leaving 6 bases unmatched. Written as DNA, the CDR3 is TGTGCCAGCAGCTTATGGGGCGGGACTAGCGGGGACAATGAGCAGTTCTTC. It translates to CASSLWGGTSGDNEQFF.

This chain connects TRBV5-6 to TRBJ1-5, with D tentatively TRBD1 (5 bases). Trimming cost V 4 bases and J 5 bases, with 16 bases left between them. The CDR3 is 15 residues long. Germline CDR1 reads SGHDT; CDR2 reads YYEEEE. CDR3 residues: CASSTGGGVYQPQHF. CDR3 coding DNA: TGTGCCAGCAGCACCGGGGGGGGGGTTTATCAGCCCCAGCATTTT.

This rearrangement joins TRBV19 to TRBJ2-3, with unresolved D. CDR1 and CDR2 from the germline V gene are LNHDA and SQIVND (reference sequence). This CDR3 has 13 amino acids. V shed 5 bases and J shed 4 bases, with 10 bases lying between them. The CDR3 DNA reads TGTGCCAGTAGTTTGTTTGTGTCAGATACGCAGTATTTT. As protein: CASSLFVSDTQYF.

This clonotype was seen repeatedly, ten times or more. The chain couples TRBV6-6 to TRBJ1-1; the D is unclear. The CDR3 has 11 amino acids. Per germline, CDR1 MNHNY and CDR2 SVGAGI (reference sequence). Trimming removed 8 bases at V and 8 bases at J, with 12 bases between. The CDR3 is CASGARGEAFF. The CDR3 DNA reads TGTGCCAGCGGCGCCCGAGGCGAAGCTTTCTTT.

The CDR3 region has the DNA TGTGCCAGCAGTTTTCATTCGATGGAGACCCAGTACTTC. Its translation is CASSFHSMETQYF. J is TRBJ2-5 and V is TRBV27; D unclear. The V gene's germline CDR1 is MNHEY and CDR2 SMNVEV (reference sequence). Trimming removed 3 bases from V and 5 bases from J, with 10 bases in between. The CDR3 consists of 13 residues.

This clonotype has more than one count but fewer than ten. The rearrangement joins TRBV29-1 to TRBJ2-1, with D possibly TRBD2 on 5 matching bases. Germline V lookup: CDR1 SQVTM, CDR2 ANQGSEA. Trimming took off 7 bases at V and 3 bases at J, with 10 bases between the two ends. This CDR3 region has 12 residues. CDR3 region: CSDRTVYNEQFF. CDR3 DNA: TGCAGCGACCGGACTGTCTACAATGAGCAGTTCTTC.

This chain connects TRBV12-3 or TRBV12-4 to TRBJ2-2, with no clear D. CDR3 length: 14 amino acids. The V end lost 3 bases, the J end lost 3 bases, and 8 bases lay between the germline ends. CDR3 in DNA: TGTGCCAGCAGTTTTGTAGGATACACCGGGGAGCTGTTTTTT. It codes for CASSFVGYTGELFF.

This chain joins TRBV6-5 and TRBJ2-7; D may match TRBD1 or TRBD2 (5 bases each). V lost 5 bases and J 0 bases, leaving 14 bases between the germline ends. CDR1 and CDR2 from the germline V gene are MNHEY and SVGAGI. CDR3 length equals 15 residues. Written as DNA, the CDR3 is TGTGCCAGCAGTCCCGGGACCGAGAGCTCCTACGAGCAGTACGTC. Translated, it gives CASSPGTESSYEQYV.

The table lists this clonotype with many counts. This chain connects TRBV7-6 to TRBJ2-3; D unresolved. This CDR3 is built from 16 residues. Trimming removed 1 base from V and 1 base from J, with 12 bases in between. Per the germline V gene, CDR1 is SGHVS and CDR2 is FNYEAQ. CDR3 protein: CASSLDRTLGTDTQYF. DNA for the CDR3: TGTGCCAGCAGCTTAGATCGGACGCTCGGCACAGATACGCAGTATTTT.

In its sample, this clonotype was seen a few times. The V gene is TRBV19, the J gene TRBJ1-1; 8 positions agree with TRBD1. The CDR3 extends over 14 amino acids. The J segment lost 4 bases and the V segment lost 5 bases, leaving 6 bases of the junction unmatched. The germline V gene has CDR1 LNHDA and CDR2 SQIVND (reference sequence). The CDR3 nucleotides read TGTGCCAGTAGTGCCGGACAGGGTCCCACTGAAGCTTTCTTT. This gives the protein CASSAGQGPTEAFF.